Sequencing of this T cell receptor beta chain was carried out in a study of blood T cell repertoires in COVID-19. Study overall: The cDNA or gDNA used as material had been derived from T cells, B-cell-depleted T cells, or PBMCs.

Only in-frame clones appear in the TCRdb table, and some are missing; sequencing was by immunoSEQ multiplex PCR. The sample holds roughly 74,000 clones, 84% seen once. CDR1 and CDR2 (germline): MGHDK, SYGVNS. Trimming cost V 1 base and J 3 bases, with 15 bases left between them. This CDR3 comprises 17 residues. The sequence came from a man in his 70s with acute or convalescent COVID-19. The source material was peripheral blood. The chain carries TRBV25-1 and TRBJ2-2, with TRBD1 as a possible D gene (7 bases). The CDR3 sequence is CASSEWGVGQYTGELFF. The DNA of the CDR3 is TGTGCCAGCAGTGAATGGGGGGTGGGACAGTACACCGGGGAGCTGTTTTTT.